This TCR beta chain came from a study of T cell repertoires in cytomegalovirus infection. About the research overall: CMV epitopes that were recently identified and HLA-C-restricted were used alongside well-studied HLA-B-restricted ones.

The CDR3 loop spans 16 amino acids. V trimming: 4 bases; J trimming: 4 bases; junction bases outside the gene matches: 10. Germline-derived CDR1 and CDR2 are SGHNT and YYREEE (reference sequence). MiXCR, run by TCRdb on the reads, gives a single entry per CDR3 protein. The repertoire holds around 430,000 distinct CDR3 sequences, with about two fifths as singletons. Turning to this clonotype: Antigen unknown.

The source of this sequence is a human donor in good health (CMV status not recorded). Some clones in this sample may be carry-over from other donors' samples. The chain links TRBV5-4 to TRBJ2-7; 11 bases map to TRBD2. The sequenced sample was cultured PBMCs, obtained from culture after CMV antigen stimulation. In nucleotides, the CDR3 is TGTGCCAGCAGCGCGCAAGTAGCGGGGGGGGTTTACGAGCAGTACTTC. Translating gives CASSAQVAGGVYEQYF.